These 29 T cell receptor beta chains came from one sample sequenced in a study of cytomegalovirus exposure and HLA in healthy donors. Clones were read by immunoSEQ multiplex PCR, and TCRdb kept only the in-frame ones, dropping some. The sample has under 80,000 clones; around 94% are singletons. The sample comprised PBMCs. Receptors originate from a woman between 18 and 29 years old in good health and CMV-seropositive.

The chain carries TRBV4-2 and TRBJ1-2, with 10 positions matching TRBD1. Germline lookup yields CDR1 LGHNA and CDR2 YNFKEQ. The length of the CDR3 is 16 residues. J lost 0 bases, V lost 1 base, and 2 bases had no gene match. The DNA for the CDR3 is TGTGCCAGCAGCCAAGCCGGGACAGGGGCTAACTATGGCTACACCTTC. Its translation is CASSQAGTGANYGYTF.

The chain carries TRBV11-2 and TRBJ2-3; D might be TRBD2 (6 bases). The V end was cut by 5 bases, the J end by 2 bases, with 20 bases between. Per germline, CDR1 SGHAT and CDR2 FQNNGV. This CDR3 comprises 17 residues. The CDR3 region has the DNA TGTGCCAGCAGCCAACTCGGCGGGGCCCAGGTCACAGATACGCAGTATTTT. Its translation: CASSQLGGAQVTDTQYF.

V gene TRBV7-2 combines with J gene TRBJ2-5, with 7 bases matching TRBD2. The CDR3 contains 16 residues. Germline-derived CDR1 and CDR2 are SGHTA and FQGNSA. With 3 bases clipped from V and 3 bases from J, the junction kept 10 bases outside the gene matches. CDR3 nucleotide sequence: TGTGCCAGCAGCTTTAACGGGGGGTTTACTAAAGAGACCCAGTACTTC. Its translation: CASSFNGGFTKETQYF.

CDR3 sequence: CASSLPGQGSSGTF. For the CDR3, the DNA is TGCGCCAGCAGCTTGCCGGGACAGGGTTCCTCAGGCACCTTC. The chain carries TRBV5-1 and TRBJ1-2; the match to TRBD1 covers 9 bases. CDR3 size: 14 residues. The germline V gene encodes CDR1 SGHRS and CDR2 YFSETQ. V was pared by 1 base and J by 13 bases, with 11 bases of the junction left unmatched.

The chain employs TRBV4-3 and TRBJ2-7, with 9 bases matching TRBD1. The CDR3 is made up of 14 amino acids. CDR1 is LGHNA and CDR2 is YSLEER in the germline V gene. The trim removed 4 bases at V and 3 bases at J, leaving 4 bases unmatched. The CDR3 DNA reads as TGCGCCAGCAGCCTGGACAGGGGTAGCTACGAGCAGTACTTC. Amino acid sequence: CASSLDRGSYEQYF.

V and J are TRBV18 and TRBJ2-1, with D tentatively TRBD2 (5 bases). Germline V gives CDR1 KGHSH, CDR2 LQKENI. Trimming took off 4 bases at V and 5 bases at J, with 18 bases between the two ends. This CDR3 region has 16 residues. The CDR3 nucleotides are TGTGCCAGCTCACGTTCAACCGGGGTTACCAACAATGAGCAGTTCTTC. Translation gives CASSRSTGVTNNEQFF.

The chain is built from TRBV19 and TRBJ1-2, with TRBD1 as a possible D gene (6 bases). CDR3 length equals 13 residues. The V end was cut by 3 bases, the J end by 8 bases, with 13 bases between. Germline CDR1 LNHDA, CDR2 SQIVND (reference sequence). Written as DNA, the CDR3 is TGTGCCAGTAGTATCTCGGGGACATTGGGCTACACCTTC. This translates into CASSISGTLGYTF.

The chain recombines TRBV18 with TRBJ1-4; tentatively, D is TRBD1 (5 bases). The CDR3 consists of 14 residues. The V gene lost 1 base and the J gene lost 8 bases, with 11 bases spanning the gap. Germline CDR1 and CDR2: KGHSH and LQKENI. CDR3 sequence reads: CASSPRTSSEKLFF. CDR3 sequence (DNA): TGTGCCAGCTCACCACGGACATCGTCCGAAAAACTGTTTTTT.

The V gene is TRBV7-2, the J gene TRBJ1-5; D may be TRBD1 (5 bases). Deletions cut 2 bases from V and 10 bases from J, with 12 bases between. There are 13 residues in the CDR3. Germline CDR1 and CDR2: SGHTA and FQGNSA. CDR3 DNA sequence: TGTGCCAGCAGCTTAAGTACGGGGGATCCCCAGCATTTT. It codes for CASSLSTGDPQHF. Full variable domain (missing parts from reference TRBV7-2 and TRBJ1-5): GAGVSQSPSNKVTEKGKDVELRCDPISGHTALYWYRQSLGQGLEFLIYFQGNSAPDKSGLPSDRFSAERTGGSVSTLTIQRTQQEDSAVYLCASSLSTGDPQHFGDGTRLSIL.

The V gene is TRBV27, the J gene TRBJ2-3; 12 positions match TRBD2. Germline V gene lookup returns CDR1 MNHEY and CDR2 SMNVEV (reference sequence). CDR3 length: 15 amino acids. J lost 4 bases, V lost 2 bases, and 1 base had no gene match. CDR3 in DNA: TGTGCCAGCAGTTTACTAGCGGGGGGGCCAGATACGCAGTATTTT. Translating it yields CASSLLAGGPDTQYF.

The chain links TRBV6-5 to TRBJ1-4; possibly TRBD1 for D (6 bases). Per germline, CDR1 MNHEY and CDR2 SVGAGI. V lost 1 base and J lost 6, with 12 bases in between. The CDR3 spans 15 residues. The CDR3 spells CASSYLTGDYEKLFF. The CDR3 DNA is TGTGCCAGCAGTTACTTGACAGGAGACTATGAAAAACTGTTTTTT.

This chain uses TRBV7-2 with TRBJ1-5, with D unresolved. Between the trimmed V and J ends, which lost 2 bases and 5 bases, there was a span of 7 bases. Germline V gene sequence: CDR1 SGHTA, CDR2 FQGNSA. CDR3 size: 13 residues. The CDR3 sequence is CASSLNSYQPQHF. The CDR3 bases are TGTGCCAGCAGCTTAAACAGTTATCAGCCCCAGCATTTT.

This clone was counted a single time. The rearrangement joins TRBV18 to TRBJ2-5; 8 bases agree with TRBD2. There are 14 residues in the CDR3. V gave up 3 bases and J gave up 4 bases; unmatched junction bases: 4. Germline assignment: CDR1 KGHSH and CDR2 LQKENI. The CDR3 DNA is TGTGCCAGCTCACCGAGCGGGAGCGGAGAGACCCAGTACTTC. It yields the protein CASSPSGSGETQYF. Full variable domain (remainder filled in from reference TRBV18 and TRBJ2-5): NAGVMQNPRHLVRRRGQEARLRCSPMKGHSHVYWYRQLPEEGLKFMVYLQKENIIDESGMPKERFSAEFPKEGPSILRIQQVVRGDSAAYFCASSPSGSGETQYFGPGTRLLVL.

J is TRBJ2-1 and V is TRBV10-3; D unclear. The CDR3 loop spans 14 amino acids. Germline lookup yields CDR1 ENHRY and CDR2 SYGVKD. V dropped 3 bases and J dropped 4 bases, with 10 bases sitting between them. The CDR3 nucleotides read TGTGCCATCAGTGACACCGTCCAGTACAATGAGCAGTTCTTC. Translation gives CAISDTVQYNEQFF.

V is TRBV7-9 and J is TRBJ2-1; 7 bases line up with TRBD2. CDR3 length: 14 residues. V was pared by 4 bases and J by 6 bases, with 6 bases of the junction left unmatched. The germline V gene has CDR1 SEHNR and CDR2 FQNEAQ (reference sequence). The CDR3 reads CASSSGLVGNEQFF. The CDR3 nucleotides are TGTGCCAGCAGCTCCGGACTAGTAGGCAATGAGCAGTTCTTC. The full variable domain, rest sourced from reference TRBV7-9 and TRBJ2-1, is DTGVSQNPRHKITKRGQNVTFRCDPISEHNRLYWYRQTLGQGPEFLTYFQNEAQLEKSRLLSDRFSAERPKGSFSTLEIQRTEQGDSAMYLCASSSGLVGNEQFFGPGTRLTVL.

This clone was picked up one time. The chain is built from TRBV15 and TRBJ2-2; no clear D. Between the trimmed V and J ends, which lost 4 bases and 5 bases, there was a span of 5 bases. Germline lookup yields CDR1 LNHNV and CDR2 YYDKDF (reference sequence). The CDR3 is 12 amino acids. Here the CDR3 DNA reads TGTGCCACCAGCATCCGTACCGGGGAGCTGTTTTTT. This codes for CATSIRTGELFF.

The table lists this clone with a count of one. The genes are TRBV7-9 and TRBJ2-3; no clear D. V dropped 0 bases and J dropped 2 bases, with 12 bases sitting between them. Germline V gives CDR1 SEHNR, CDR2 FQNEAQ (reference sequence). This CDR3 spans 16 amino acids. The CDR3 region has the DNA TGTGCCAGCAGCTTAGCGTCAGTGAGGAACACAGATACGCAGTATTTT. Translating gives CASSLASVRNTDTQYF.

V is TRBV4-1 and J is TRBJ1-2; 9 nucleotides match TRBD1. After removal of 8 bases from V and 2 bases from J, the junction contained 3 bases not matched to a gene. CDR3 size: 13 residues. CDR1 MGHRA and CDR2 YSYEKL come from the germline V gene. DNA for the CDR3: TGCGCCAGCGGACAGGGGCGGAACTATGGCTACACCTTC. Translation gives CASGQGRNYGYTF.

The chain links TRBV7-9 to TRBJ2-7, with a weak D call TRBD1 (6 bases). The CDR3 is 13 amino acids. Trimming cost V 8 bases and J 1 base, with 12 bases left between them. Germline lookup yields CDR1 SEHNR and CDR2 FQNEAQ (reference sequence). The chain's CDR3 is CASHVGASYEQYF. The CDR3 coding sequence is TGTGCCAGCCACGTGGGGGCTTCCTACGAGCAGTACTTC.

The chain combines TRBV7-9 with TRBJ1-1; D remains unclear. The germline CDR1 and CDR2 sequences are SEHNR and FQNEAQ (reference sequence). There are 15 residues in the CDR3. V gave up 4 bases and J gave up 2 bases, with 14 bases separating them. The CDR3 here is CASSSHPGVNTEAFF. For the CDR3, the DNA is TGTGCCAGCAGCTCCCACCCCGGGGTTAACACTGAAGCTTTCTTT.

The V and J genes are TRBV6-5 and TRBJ2-7, with 9 nucleotides matching TRBD2. With 5 bases clipped from V and 7 bases from J, the junction kept 12 bases outside the gene matches. The germline CDR1 and CDR2 sequences are MNHEY and SVGAGI. The CDR3 spans 15 residues. Written as DNA, the CDR3 is TGTGCCAGCAGTGGGAACCGGGCGGGAGGGGGAGAGCAGTACTTC. Its translation is CASSGNRAGGGEQYF.

The V and J genes are TRBV5-4 and TRBJ1-2; weak D call: TRBD1 (6 bases). CDR1 and CDR2 from the germline V gene are SGHNT and YYREEE (reference sequence). This CDR3 is 15 amino acids long. V shed 2 bases and J shed 3 bases, with 14 bases lying between them. This chain's CDR3 is CASSLGRGDDYGYTF. CDR3 DNA sequence: TGTGCCAGCAGCTTAGGCAGGGGCGACGACTATGGCTACACCTTC.

The rearrangement joins TRBV14 to TRBJ2-1, with 8 positions matching TRBD2. Trimming removed 1 base from V and 2 bases from J; junction bases left unmatched: 4. Germline V CDR1 and CDR2: SGHDN, FVKESK. The CDR3 has 16 residues. CDR3 nucleotides: TGTGCCAGCAGCCAAGGACTAGCGAGGCCCTACAATGAGCAGTTCTTC. Translating gives CASSQGLARPYNEQFF.

The chain has TRBV7-8 and TRBJ2-3, with TRBD1 matching over 7 bases. Germline V lookup: CDR1 SGHVS, CDR2 FQNEAQ. V gave up 4 bases and J gave up 8 bases; unmatched junction bases: 12. CDR3 length: 15 amino acids. CDR3 DNA sequence: TGTGCCAGCAGCTCCAGGGGGAACCGTAGGGGTACGCAGTATTTT. Encoded protein: CASSSRGNRRGTQYF.

As regards this clone: The same CDR3 also results from other DNA sequences found in this sample. The genes are TRBV15 and TRBJ1-5, with D maybe TRBD1 (6 bases). Germline V gives CDR1 LNHNV, CDR2 YYDKDF (reference sequence). The CDR3 loop spans 14 amino acids. The V and J ends lost 0 bases and 5 bases respectively, with 8 bases between them. In DNA, the CDR3 is TGTGCCACCAGCAGAGACAGGGGCGATCAGCCCCAGCATTTT. Protein product: CATSRDRGDQPQHF.

The chain joins TRBV28 to TRBJ2-3; TRBD2 matches 12 bases. Germline assignment: CDR1 MDHEN and CDR2 SYDVKM. V was clipped by 0 bases and J by 6 bases; unmatched bases: 16. CDR3 length equals 20 residues. The DNA for the CDR3 is TGTGCCAGCAGTTTATGGTATACCGGGACTAGCGGGCGCCCCCCGGATACGCAGTATTTT. Translated, it gives CASSLWYTGTSGRPPDTQYF.

The DNA of the CDR3 is TGTGCCAGCAGCCTACAATGGGACAGCTACAATGAGCAGTTCTTC. This codes for CASSLQWDSYNEQFF. V usage is TRBV7-2 and J usage is TRBJ2-1; 7 nucleotides align to TRBD1. V shed 5 bases and J 3 bases; nucleotides not matched to a gene: 7. CDR1 is SGHTA and CDR2 is FQGNSA in the germline V gene. CDR3 length equals 15 residues.

V and J are TRBV6-1 and TRBJ2-7; D is uncertain. The CDR3 totals 20 residues. Germline V gene lookup returns CDR1 MNHNS and CDR2 SASEGT. V gave up 4 bases and J gave up 2 bases, with 30 bases separating them. The CDR3 is CASSASLRIYSREYTYEQYF. CDR3 nucleotide sequence: TGTGCCAGCAGTGCATCCTTACGAATTTATAGCCGCGAATATACCTACGAGCAGTACTTC.

This sequence joins TRBV30 and TRBJ1-4; a weak D match, TRBD1 (6 bases). This CDR3 is 15 amino acids long. V was pared by 2 bases and J by 4 bases, with 14 bases between. CDR1 and CDR2 from the germline V gene are GTSNPN and SVGIG (reference sequence). The CDR3 DNA reads TGTGCCTGGAGTCCCCGGGGACAAGTTAATGAAAAACTGTTTTTT. Protein product: CAWSPRGQVNEKLFF.